The following is a TCR beta chain sequence with its context. Its antigen remains unidentified. These data come from a study of cytomegalovirus exposure and HLA in healthy donors. Regarding the study as a whole: A later analysis linked a missense variant in DCLRE1C to the trimming of TCR beta V and J genes. According to the study, 180 or so TCR beta chains were cytomegalovirus-associated.

The CDR3 has 16 amino acids. With V trimmed by 0 bases and J by 4 bases, 5 bases remained unmatched. CDR1 SGHNT and CDR2 YYREEE come from the germline V gene (reference sequence). Although they were nominally healthy when sampled, donors likely had unrecorded immune exposures. Primers: 60 Vbeta forward and 13 Jbeta reverse. The repertoire was sequenced with immunoSEQ multiplex PCR; TCRdb's copy has only in-frame clones and lacks some. The profile shows more than 80,000 clones, roughly 79% of them singletons. This receptor was identified in a female donor in good health and CMV-seropositive. V gene TRBV5-4 combines with J gene TRBJ1-2; the match to TRBD1 covers 11 bases. Sequenced: PBMCs. In DNA, the CDR3 is TGTGCCAGCAGCTTGGCCGGTGGACAGGGGGCCTATGGCTACACCTTC. Its protein product is CASSLAGGQGAYGYTF. Full variable domain (missing parts from reference TRBV5-4 and TRBJ1-2): ETGVTQSPTHLIKTRGQQVTLRCSSQSGHNTVSWYQQALGQGPQFIFQYYREEENGRGNFPPRFSGLQFPNYSSELNVNALELDDSALYLCASSLAGGQGAYGYTFGSGTRLTVV.